Listed below are T cell receptor beta chains from one sample, sequenced in a study of cytomegalovirus exposure and HLA in healthy donors. Here immunoSEQ multiplex PCR was the method, and the copy in TCRdb shows in-frame clones only, minus some. This table has about 160,000 clones, around four fifths appearing once. Sequencing was done on a sample of PBMCs. These receptors were taken from a man aged 18-30 years in good health and CMV-seronegative. CDR3s include the opening cysteine and the closing phenylalanine or tryptophan. D genes are given only for firm matches. Size values are once, few and many counts, or a class for expanded clones, and some rows have none.

TRBJ1-1	TRBV6-1	-	-	CASSAPWGGLNTEAFF	TGTGCCAGCAGTGCTCCGTGGGGGGGACTGAACACTGAAGCTTTCTTT
TRBJ2-5	TRBV5-1	once	TRBD1	CASSYRTGSEETQYF	TGCGCCAGCAGCTATCGGACAGGGAGCGAAGAGACCCAGTACTTC
TRBJ2-3	TRBV7-2	-	-	CASSLGGPVGDTQYF	TGTGCCAGCAGCTTGGGAGGTCCCGTTGGAGATACGCAGTATTTT
TRBJ2-7	TRBV4-1	-	-	CASSQDWRTEQYF	TGCGCCAGCAGCCAAGATTGGAGAACCGAGCAGTACTTC
TRBJ1-5	TRBV19	-	-	CASSLRQDSNQPQHF	TGTGCCAGTAGTCTTCGACAGGATAGCAATCAGCCCCAGCATTTT
TRBJ1-4	TRBV7-2	-	-	CASSPWAVTNEKLFF	TGTGCCAGCAGCCCGTGGGCAGTGACTAATGAAAAACTGTTTTTT
TRBJ2-4	TRBV7-8	-	-	CASSLARNLAKNIQYF	TGTGCCAGCAGCTTAGCCAGGAATTTGGCCAAAAACATTCAGTACTTC
TRBJ2-7	TRBV7-2	-	-	CASSLSSRGAWYEQYF	TGTGCCAGCAGCTTATCCTCCAGGGGGGCCTGGTACGAGCAGTACTTC
TRBJ2-5	TRBV7-9	few	TRBD1	CASSLGAGQEETQYF	TGTGCCAGCAGCTTAGGTGCAGGACAGGAAGAGACCCAGTACTTC
TRBJ2-7	TRBV2	-	TRBD2	CASRLGLAGTYEQYF	TGTGCCAGCAGGTTGGGACTAGCGGGGACCTACGAGCAGTACTTC
TRBJ1-5	TRBV19	-	-	CASSIGRSNQPQHF	TGTGCCAGTAGTATCGGCAGGAGCAATCAGCCCCAGCATTTT
TRBJ2-2	TRBV19	-	TRBD1	CASSTPTGTIFTGELFF	TGTGCCAGTAGTACCCCGACAGGGACGATCTTCACCGGGGAGCTGTTTTTT
TRBJ2-1	TRBV7-9	-	TRBD2	CVSSLPLAGDNNEQFF	TGTGTCAGCAGCTTACCCCTAGCGGGAGACAACAATGAGCAGTTCTTC
TRBJ1-2	TRBV7-2	-	-	CASSLEELSYGYTF	TGTGCCAGCAGCTTAGAGGAGCTAAGCTATGGCTACACCTTC
TRBJ1-1	TRBV6-5	-	TRBD1	CASSDRGWTEAFF	TGTGCCAGCAGTGACAGGGGGTGGACTGAAGCTTTCTTT
TRBJ1-5	TRBV6-5	-	TRBD1	CASREGQGTGPQHF	TGTGCCAGCAGGGAAGGACAGGGGACAGGGCCCCAGCATTTT
TRBJ1-5	TRBV28	-	TRBD1	CASSFLIVRTGKNYSNQPQHF	TGTGCCAGCAGTTTCCTCATCGTCCGGACAGGGAAGAATTATAGCAATCAGCCCCAGCATTTT
TRBJ2-5	TRBV7-9	-	-	CASTTSSMETQYF	TGTGCCAGCACTACTAGTTCGATGGAGACCCAGTACTTC
TRBJ1-6	TRBV5-1	-	-	CASSPTGAGSSPLHF	TGCGCCAGCAGCCCCACCGGGGCCGGGAGTTCACCCCTCCACTTT
TRBJ2-1	TRBV9	once	TRBD2	CASSVVASGGPNEQFF	TGTGCCAGCAGCGTAGTTGCTAGCGGGGGACCCAATGAGCAGTTCTTC
TRBJ1-1	TRBV30	-	TRBD1	CAWSEDRFSNTEAFF	TGTGCCTGGAGTGAGGACAGGTTTTCGAACACTGAAGCTTTCTTT
TRBJ1-2	TRBV10-3	-	-	CAISERETGTYGYTF	TGTGCCATCAGTGAGAGGGAGACAGGCACGTATGGCTACACCTTC
TRBJ1-2	TRBV19	-	TRBD1	CASSIDTGGGYGYTF	TGTGCCAGTAGTATAGACACAGGGGGCGGCTATGGCTACACCTTC
TRBJ1-2	TRBV7-2	-	-	CASSLGGDLKVYGYTF	TGTGCCAGCAGCTTGGGGGGGGATTTAAAAGTCTATGGCTACACCTTC